This entry lists 10 T cell receptor beta chains sequenced from one sample in a study of blood T cell repertoires in COVID-19. Assay used: immunoSEQ multiplex PCR; TCRdb lists only in-frame clones, some missing. The top ten clones hold roughly 0.9% of a sample with over 450,000 clones, roughly 89% of them seen once. Sample: peripheral blood. The receptors here all came from a man younger than 30 with COVID-19, enrolled during active disease.

In DNA form, the CDR3 reads TGTGCCAGCAGCCCAAAGCGGAGCGGGGGGCACTCAGATACGCAGTATTTT. Encoded protein: CASSPKRSGGHSDTQYF. V gene TRBV7-9 combines with J gene TRBJ2-3, with TRBD2 matching 9 bases. There are 17 residues in the CDR3. CDR1 is SEHNR and CDR2 is FQNEAQ in the germline V gene (reference sequence). The V gene end was trimmed by 5 bases and the J gene end by 4 bases; junction bases not matched to a gene: 13.

The chain combines TRBV10-1 with TRBJ1-2, with 7 bases matching TRBD1. CDR3 length: 13 residues. The germline V gene has CDR1 WNHNN and CDR2 SYGVQD (reference sequence). Germline trimming cut 6 bases from V and 4 bases from J; bases unmatched to any gene: 5. CDR3 sequence reads: CASSLTGTYGYTF. The CDR3 nucleotides are TGCGCCAGCAGCCTGACAGGGACCTATGGCTACACCTTC.

The chain carries TRBV29-1 and TRBJ2-7, with D maybe TRBD1 (6 bases). Germline lookup yields CDR1 SQVTM and CDR2 ANQGSEA. This CDR3 contains 15 residues. V shed 5 bases and J shed 4 bases, with 21 bases lying between them. The CDR3 protein is CSVRVPGQGRYEQYF. DNA of the CDR3: TGCAGCGTTAGAGTTCCGGGACAAGGTCGGTACGAGCAGTACTTC.

V gene TRBV7-9 combines with J gene TRBJ2-5; the match to TRBD2 covers 7 bases. This CDR3 spans 14 amino acids. Looked up from germline, CDR1 is SEHNR and CDR2 is FQNEAQ (reference sequence). Germline trimming cut 5 bases from V and 5 bases from J; bases unmatched to any gene: 8. The CDR3 protein is CASSPGGLPETQYF. The CDR3 DNA reads TGTGCCAGCAGCCCGGGGGGTCTTCCGGAGACCCAGTACTTC.

The genes are TRBV6-1 and TRBJ2-7, with a tentative D call TRBD1 (6 bases). Germline CDR1 and CDR2: MNHNS and SASEGT. Deletions cut 0 bases from V and 6 bases from J, with 12 bases between. The CDR3 contains 14 residues. The DNA of the CDR3 is TGTGCCAGCAGTGAAGCCGGGACAAAAGTCGAGCAGTACTTC. It encodes CASSEAGTKVEQYF.

The chain links TRBV15 to TRBJ1-6; unclear D gene. Per germline, CDR1 LNHNV and CDR2 YYDKDF (reference sequence). The ends were cut back, 0 bases at V and 4 bases at J, with 13 bases in the middle. CDR3 length equals 17 residues. The CDR3 spells CATSRELQAPYNSPLHF. The DNA for the CDR3 is TGTGCCACCAGCAGAGAATTGCAGGCGCCATATAATTCACCCCTCCACTTT.

The rearrangement links TRBV9 to TRBJ2-5; TRBD2 aligns across 13 bases. The germline V gene has CDR1 SGDLS and CDR2 YYNGEE. Trimming at V came to 4 bases and at J to 2 bases, leaving 8 bases not matched to a gene. CDR3 length: 17 residues. The CDR3 reads CASSPRTSGGLQETQYF. CDR3 bases: TGTGCCAGCAGCCCCCGGACTAGCGGGGGACTGCAAGAGACCCAGTACTTC.

The chain links TRBV5-1 to TRBJ2-7; 9 nucleotides align to TRBD1. This CDR3 has 17 residues. Losses at the gene ends were 4 bases for V and 5 bases for J; bases not matched to a gene: 16. Germline V gene data show CDR1 as SGHRS and CDR2 as YFSETQ. The CDR3 DNA reads as TGCGCCAGCAGCCGATCAAATTCCGGGACAGGGAAGAACGAGCAGTACTTC. Translation gives CASSRSNSGTGKNEQYF.

This chain joins TRBV10-1 and TRBJ2-1; the D gene is possibly TRBD2 (6 bases). Trimming removed 0 bases from V and 9 bases from J, with 12 bases in between. Per germline, CDR1 WNHNN and CDR2 SYGVQD (reference sequence). The CDR3 loop spans 14 amino acids. CDR3 sequence (DNA): TGCGCCAGCAGTGAGTCGGCAGGGAGGATTGAGCAGTTCTTC. Translation gives CASSESAGRIEQFF.

The chain has TRBV2 and TRBJ2-3, with 9 bases matching TRBD1. The V gene's germline CDR1 is SNHLY and CDR2 FYNNEI. The CDR3 sequence is 15 residues long. V shed 6 bases and J 2 bases; nucleotides not matched to a gene: 6. CDR3 DNA sequence: TGTGCCAGCAGGTGGACAGGGGATGACACAGATACGCAGTATTTT. Residues: CASRWTGDDTDTQYF.